The sequence of this T cell receptor beta chain was determined in a study of blood T cell repertoires in COVID-19. Study summary: Samples came from the United States, Italy and Spain, spanning acute and convalescent COVID-19. From T cells, B-cell-depleted T cells, or PBMCs came the material, which was cDNA or gDNA.

In the study's own analysis: Reference gene primers were amplified, and this amplification served to estimate nucleated cell counts. Sequenced by immunoSEQ multiplex PCR; TCRdb stores in-frame clones only, minus some. V and J calls and clone size come straight from that table; D and trimming were deduced from the DNA. The sample yields fewer than 150,000 clones, approximately 80% seen once. This CDR3 is 15 amino acids long. The V segment lost 3 bases and the J segment 9 bases; nucleotides outside the gene matches: 9. Germline assignment: CDR1 KGHDR and CDR2 SFDVKD. This clone appeared a few times. The rearrangement uses TRBV24-1 and TRBJ2-1; 8 bases fit TRBD2. The origin of this receptor is a man aged 55 to 70 who had recovered from COVID-19. The source material was peripheral blood. CDR3 coding DNA: TGTGCCACCAGTGATGCGACTAGCGACAGTAGTGAGCAGTTCTTC. This translates into CATSDATSDSSEQFF.